A selection of T cell receptor beta chains follows, all from one sample in a study of T cell responses to AZD1222 COVID-19 vaccine. Some clones are missing from TCRdb's copy, which holds only in-frame ones; the method was immunoSEQ multiplex PCR. Of around 56,000 clones listed, roughly 90% are singletons. The specimen comprised peripheral blood, sampled 28 days after the second AZD1222 dose. The source of these receptors is an adult who received the AZD1222 COVID-19 vaccine. The CDR3 runs from the conserved cysteine through the conserved F or W. Fields, in order: J gene, clone size, V gene, CDR3 protein. Rows may omit the clone size; those that give it use once, few, many or a size class.

>TRBJ2-2|.|TRBV7-9
CASSLTSGTTGELFF
>TRBJ2-1|once|TRBV5-4
CASSLSSGRYNEQFF
>TRBJ2-3|.|TRBV21-1
CASSKARASGRLPDTQYF
>TRBJ2-7|.|TRBV5-1
CASSLMEEQYF
>TRBJ2-4|.|TRBV4-3
CASSQLIAKNIQYF
>TRBJ2-7|.|TRBV2
CASSVEETSYEQYF
>TRBJ1-2|.|TRBV3-1/TRBV3-2
CAQTNYGYTF
>TRBJ2-1|.|TRBV4-1
CASSQEGGAYNEQFF
>TRBJ1-1|.|TRBV2
CASRGTGNMNTEAFF
>TRBJ1-2|once|TRBV6-5
CASLARHGYGYTF
>TRBJ1-1|.|TRBV4-1
CASSLQGNTEAFF
>TRBJ2-5|.|TRBV7-2
CASSLRDRHYQETQYF
>TRBJ1-2|.|TRBV30
CAWRARDRGYYGYTF
>TRBJ2-7|.|TRBV6-5
CASRGTSGSFEQYF
>TRBJ2-4|.|TRBV6-5
CASCPGVRAKNIQYF
>TRBJ1-1|.|TRBV27
CASSLSRNTEAFF
>TRBJ2-3|.|TRBV30
CAWIIAGVSYTQYF
>TRBJ1-4|.|TRBV7-9
CASTQAGSAIEKLFF
>TRBJ1-4|.|TRBV19
CASLISGGEKLFF
>TRBJ2-7|.|TRBV7-9
CASSTGTGGGYEQYF
>TRBJ1-2|once|TRBV7-9
CASSQRESYGYTF
>TRBJ2-7|.|TRBV11-2
CASSLMSLTGDEQYF
>TRBJ1-3|few|TRBV29-1
CSVVPELGNTIYF
>TRBJ2-1|.|TRBV19
CASRDSGGYNEQFF